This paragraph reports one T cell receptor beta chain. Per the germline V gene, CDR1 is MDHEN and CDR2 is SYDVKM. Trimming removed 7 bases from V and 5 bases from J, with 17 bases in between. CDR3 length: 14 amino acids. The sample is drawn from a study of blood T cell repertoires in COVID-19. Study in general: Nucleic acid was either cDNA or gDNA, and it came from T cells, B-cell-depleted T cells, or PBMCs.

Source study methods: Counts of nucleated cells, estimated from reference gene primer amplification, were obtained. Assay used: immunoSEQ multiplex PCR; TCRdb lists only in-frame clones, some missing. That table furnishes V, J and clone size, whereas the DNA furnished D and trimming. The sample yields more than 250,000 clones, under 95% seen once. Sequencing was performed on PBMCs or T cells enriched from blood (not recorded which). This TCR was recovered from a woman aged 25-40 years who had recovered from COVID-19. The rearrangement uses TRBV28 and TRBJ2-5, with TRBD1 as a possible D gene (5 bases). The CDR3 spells CASTWQGASETQYF. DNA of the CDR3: TGTGCCAGCACCTGGCAGGGCGCCTCGGAGACCCAGTACTTC.